This T cell receptor beta chain emerged from a study of cytomegalovirus exposure and HLA in healthy donors. Study-level points and caveats: Rare sequences made up most TCRs, while some public TCRs were found in many donors.

The CDR3 has 14 amino acids. Trimming removed 4 bases from V and 7 bases from J, with 15 bases in between. The germline V gene has CDR1 SGHRS and CDR2 YFSETQ. About this clone: Antigen unknown.

Researchers ran the PCR with 60 Vbeta and 13 Jbeta primers. Only in-frame clones appear in the TCRdb table, and some are missing; sequencing was by immunoSEQ multiplex PCR. This table has approximately 210,000 clones, 77% appearing once. V usage is TRBV5-1 and J usage is TRBJ2-1; TRBD2 is a possible D gene (6 bases). The sequence derives from a woman aged 25 to 39 in good health and CMV-seropositive. Input material: PBMCs. The CDR3 sequence is CASSIRTGGNEQFF. For the CDR3, the DNA is TGCGCCAGCAGCATACGGACCGGAGGGAATGAGCAGTTCTTC.